The sequence of this TCR beta chain was determined in a study of blood T cell repertoires in COVID-19 (dated by TCRdb to 2018 to 2020). For the study in its entirety: The collaborator samples originated in the United States, Italy and Spain and spanned the acute and convalescent phases of COVID-19. The material from the prospective study consisted of cDNA or gDNA derived from T cells, B-cell-depleted T cells, or PBMCs. Deeply sampled blood TCRbeta repertoires from subjects exposed to, actively infected with, or recovered from COVID-19 were included in the dataset. A freely available public database, intended as a resource for researchers studying the immune response to SARS-CoV-2, is where the repertoires were released. Samples were obtained from the ongoing ImmuneRACE study (first 160 participants) and from 1,254 subjects provided by 6 global collaborators. Nearly every sample came with metadata listing a de-identified subject ID, COVID-19 status, age in years and sex. Where available, HLA class I and class II types were taken from metadata supplied by the sample provider and were not determined by assay-based typing. On the study overall, not on this receptor specifically: Clinical and demographic metadata were provided uncurated, with the amount varying by source and participant.

In the case of this clone: Its antigen target is currently unknown. No qualities accompany the bases; no much larger clone lies one base away.

Each collaborating institution followed its own protocols to collect whole blood in K2EDTA tubes. For TCRbeta analysis, collaborator samples were shipped as frozen whole blood, as isolated PBMCs, or as DNA extracted from either sample type. TCRbeta CDR3 regions were amplified from genomic DNA using the immunoSEQ Assay, a bias-controlled multiplex PCR. In the original analysis: The number of nucleated cells in each sample was estimated by amplification of reference gene primers within the assay. Sequence reads were collapsed and filtered to measure the absolute abundance of every unique TCRbeta CDR3 rearrangement. For each sample, productive Simpson clonality was calculated by taking the square root of Simpson's diversity index across productive rearrangements. This is the immuneACCESS table as TCRdb keeps it, with only in-frame sequences that have V and J called. A part of the clones is gone; compared with another copy, unresolved V genes explain less than half, and the rest is unexplained. V, J and clone size are taken as reported in that table, and D and trimming were inferred from the DNA itself. In all, the sample holds 60,000 to 75,000 clones, and roughly 88% of those were seen once. Roughly 4% of the sample belongs to the ten largest clones.

The germline V gene sets CDR1 to MDHEN and CDR2 to SYDVKM. Trimming removed 4 bases from V and 9 bases from J; the gene matches leave 24 bases unexplained. Measured from the cysteine to the phenylalanine, the CDR3 is 18 residues long. Only the CDR3 DNA stays, 54 bases, in frame from base 1. Input material: peripheral blood. The chain is made from TRBV28 and TRBJ2-7, and TRBD1 aligns with 7 junction nucleotides. The TCR was taken from a human donor in a cohort sampled during active COVID-19. The sequenced DNA is TGTGCCAGCAGTTGGGGACAGATCGTTTTCGAATCTGAAAACGGGCAGTACTTC. It is translated as CASSWGQIVFESENGQYF. Here the CDR3 is joined to the reference TRBV28 and TRBJ2-7 genes, and the full variable domain is: DVKVTQSSRYLVKRTGEKVFLECVQDMDHENMFWYRQDPGLGLRLIYFSYDVKMKEKGDIPEGYSVSREKKERFSLILESASTNQTSMYLCASSWGQIVFESENGQYFGPGTRLTVT.